Presented here are 26 T cell receptor beta chains from one specimen sequenced in a study of neurological immune-mediated disorders. TCRdb itself ran the 5' RACE reads through MiXCR, one entry per CDR3 protein. The sample yields 90,000 to 150,000 distinct CDR3 sequences, more than 2.5% seen once. The sequenced sample was PBMCs. All receptors derive from a woman between 25 and 40 years old with multiple sclerosis.

This clonotype occurred many times. The rearrangement links TRBV29-1 to TRBJ1-2; TRBD1 aligns across 7 bases. This CDR3 spans 11 amino acids. The V gene's germline CDR1 is SQVTM and CDR2 ANQGSEA. V lost 4 bases, J lost 6 bases, and 2 bases stayed unmatched. The CDR3 loop is CSVGQGHGYTF. The CDR3 nucleotides read TGCAGCGTTGGACAGGGACATGGCTACACCTTC.

This clonotype was detected ten times or more. This chain links TRBV29-1 with TRBJ1-2; 10 bases fit TRBD1. There are 17 residues in the CDR3. Germline lookup yields CDR1 SQVTM and CDR2 ANQGSEA. After removal of 7 bases from V and 7 bases from J, the junction contained 21 bases not matched to a gene. The CDR3 bases are TGCAGCGCATACCCGGGACAGGGGCCCCCAGAGGGTCGTGGCTACACCTTC. Residues: CSAYPGQGPPEGRGYTF.

About this clonotype: A much larger clone lies one base from this, so it may be a read error. The chain uses TRBV12-3 or TRBV12-4 and TRBJ2-3; weak D call: TRBD1 (5 bases). This CDR3 region has 13 residues. Written as DNA, the CDR3 is TGTGCCAGCAGTTTCCCCATGACAGATAAGCAGTATTTT. Its translation: CASSFPMTDKQYF.

This clonotype was found many times. The chain combines TRBV15 with TRBJ2-1; 12 bases align to TRBD2. This CDR3 is 17 amino acids long. With V trimmed by 2 bases and J by 7 bases, 9 bases remained unmatched. The V gene's germline CDR1 is LNHNV and CDR2 YYDKDF (reference sequence). CDR3 region: CATSRLPSGGAHNEQFF. The CDR3 DNA reads as TGTGCCACCAGCAGACTCCCTAGCGGGGGGGCACATAATGAGCAGTTCTTC.

This clonotype appeared a few times. This chain connects TRBV5-1 to TRBJ2-7; the D is unclear. Germline loops: CDR1 SGHRS, CDR2 YFSETQ. This CDR3 has 13 residues. V lost 0 bases, J lost 6 bases, and 10 bases lay in between. Here the CDR3 reads CASSLAEGFEQYF. As DNA, the CDR3 is TGCGCCAGCAGCTTGGCCGAAGGGTTCGAGCAGTACTTC.

This clonotype was detected many times. The chain's CDR3 is CASSQSTGYRTYEQYF. Written as DNA, the CDR3 is TGTGCCAGCAGCCAATCGACGGGTTATAGGACCTACGAGCAGTACTTC. The chain combines TRBV16 with TRBJ2-7; D gene unclear. Deletions cut 0 bases from V and 2 bases from J, with 14 bases between. CDR1 is KGHSY and CDR2 is FQNENV in the germline V gene. This CDR3 spans 16 amino acids.

As DNA, the CDR3 is TGTGCTAGTGGTTTGCGGCGGACGTGGTTTGAGACCCAGTACTTC. Amino acids: CASGLRRTWFETQYF. The chain joins TRBV12-5 to TRBJ2-5; D is undetermined. CDR3 length: 15 residues. In germline, CDR1 is LGHNT, CDR2 FRNRAP. Trimming took 2 bases from V and 5 from J, leaving 15 bases between them.

This clonotype was counted at least ten times. The rearrangement joins TRBV6-5 to TRBJ1-5, with D perhaps matching TRBD1 (5 bases). The CDR3 spans 15 residues. With 4 bases removed from V and 0 bases from J, the gap between germline ends came to 10 bases. Germline-derived CDR1 and CDR2 are MNHEY and SVGAGI. CDR3 nucleotides: TGTGCCAGCAGTTCGGGACTTTATAGCAATCAGCCCCAGCATTTT. It yields the protein CASSSGLYSNQPQHF.

This clonotype was picked up many times. The chain employs TRBV7-2 and TRBJ1-1; D is possibly TRBD1 (6 bases). CDR3 length: 16 residues. Germline assignment: CDR1 SGHTA and CDR2 FQGNSA. V was pared by 5 bases and J by 5 bases, with 21 bases between. The CDR3 sequence: CASSDPRGATGTEAFF. As DNA, the CDR3 is TGTGCCAGCAGCGACCCGAGGGGGGCTACTGGGACTGAAGCTTTCTTT.

This clonotype was recorded at least ten times. The rearrangement uses TRBV4-3 and TRBJ2-7, with TRBD1 as a possible D gene (5 bases). The CDR3 contains 17 residues. The V gene lost 4 bases and the J gene lost 1 base, with 20 bases spanning the gap. Germline loops: CDR1 LGHNA, CDR2 YSLEER. This CDR3 is CASSPASQGVRSYEQYF. In nucleotides, the CDR3 is TGCGCCAGCAGCCCTGCATCCCAGGGTGTTAGGTCCTACGAGCAGTACTTC.

This clonotype occurred many times. V gene TRBV27 combines with J gene TRBJ2-1; unclear D gene. Germline CDR1 reads MNHEY; CDR2 reads SMNVEV (reference sequence). The CDR3 totals 15 residues. Trimming shortened V by 8 bases and J by 4 bases, and 18 bases separated the two germline ends. CDR3 DNA: TGTGCCAGCGGTACTCACGCTCAGTTTTACAATGAGCAGTTCTTC. It specifies CASGTHAQFYNEQFF.

In its sample, this clonotype was seen many times. V and J are TRBV20-1 and TRBJ2-3, with 9 bases identical to TRBD2. V gave up 6 bases and J gave up 7 bases; unmatched junction bases: 11. This CDR3 region has 14 residues. Germline CDR1 is DFQATT and CDR2 is SNEGSKA (reference sequence). CDR3 protein: CSAPFSGRGHTQYF. In DNA form, the CDR3 reads TGCAGTGCCCCGTTTAGCGGGAGAGGACATACGCAGTATTTT.

There are many counts of this clonotype. CDR3 coding DNA: TGTGCCAGCAGTTTAGACGGGACCCTGGGAGAGACCCAGTACTTC. Translated: CASSLDGTLGETQYF. The chain employs TRBV12-3 or TRBV12-4 and TRBJ2-5; D may correspond to TRBD1 or TRBD2 (5 bases each). The germline V and J ends were trimmed by 1 base and 4 bases, with 13 bases remaining between them. This CDR3 comprises 15 residues.

This clonotype has ten or more counts. The chain carries TRBV20-1 and TRBJ1-3; tentatively, D is TRBD1 (6 bases). This CDR3 comprises 15 residues. Between the trimmed V and J ends, which lost 5 bases and 3 bases, there was a span of 17 bases. Germline lookup yields CDR1 DFQATT and CDR2 SNEGSKA (reference sequence). CDR3 in DNA: TGCAGTGCTCCCCCCCAGGGGATGGGTGGAAACACCATATATTTT. Its protein is CSAPPQGMGGNTIYF.

This clonotype appeared many times. J is TRBJ2-4 and V is TRBV9, with D unresolved. CDR3 length: 12 amino acids. Trimming stripped 3 bases from V and 9 bases from J, with 10 bases between. Germline V lookup: CDR1 SGDLS, CDR2 YYNGEE. Here the CDR3 reads CASSGLSSIQYF. DNA for the CDR3: TGTGCCAGCAGCGGATTAAGTAGCATTCAGTACTTC.

There are many counts of this clonotype. The CDR3 nucleotides are TGCAGTGCTAGAGAAGGAGGAGGACAGGGAGCATTCTACGAGCAGTACTTC. Protein product: CSAREGGGQGAFYEQYF. This sequence joins TRBV20-1 and TRBJ2-7; 8 bases are shared with TRBD1. Trimming removed 0 bases from V and 3 bases from J; junction bases left unmatched: 13. The germline V gene encodes CDR1 DFQATT and CDR2 SNEGSKA (reference sequence). The CDR3 extends over 17 amino acids.

This clonotype was found many times. This chain links TRBV7-2 with TRBJ1-4, with 8 bases aligning to TRBD1. Germline lookup yields CDR1 SGHTA and CDR2 FQGNSA. V lost 0 bases and J lost 8; bases outside the gene matches: 5. The CDR3 runs to 15 residues. The CDR3: CASSLADRVGEKLFF. As DNA, the CDR3 is TGTGCCAGCAGCTTAGCGGACAGGGTGGGAGAAAAACTGTTTTTT.

This clonotype was seen ten or more times. This chain connects TRBV28 to TRBJ2-7, with 7 bases matching TRBD1. Germline V lookup: CDR1 MDHEN, CDR2 SYDVKM. J gave up 3 bases and V 11 bases, and 19 bases lay outside the gene matches. This CDR3 is built from 16 residues. The CDR3 loop is CAAVETGTATIYEQYF. The CDR3, as DNA: TGTGCCGCGGTTGAGACCGGGACAGCCACTATCTACGAGCAGTACTTC.

This clonotype was detected many times. The chain recombines TRBV6-1 with TRBJ2-5; 7 bases align to TRBD1. The V gene's germline CDR1 is MNHNS and CDR2 SASEGT. V lost 4 bases to trimming and J lost 2 bases; unmatched junction nucleotides: 1. CDR3 length: 13 residues. This CDR3 is CASSVGQQETQYF. CDR3 nucleotide sequence: TGTGCCAGCAGTGTGGGACAGCAAGAGACCCAGTACTTC.

In its sample, this clonotype was seen many times. The chain joins TRBV5-6 to TRBJ2-2; a possible D gene is TRBD1 (5 bases). Germline CDR1 SGHDT, CDR2 YYEEEE. V was pared by 0 bases and J by 6 bases, with 15 bases between. The CDR3 contains 16 residues. CDR3: CASSLGQGIIPGELFF. As DNA, the CDR3 is TGTGCCAGCAGCTTGGGCCAGGGCATCATCCCCGGGGAGCTGTTTTTT.

This clonotype appeared many times. The CDR3 bases are TGCGCCAGCAGCCTTCGAGGCATGGATAATTCACCCCTCCACTTT. This gives the protein CASSLRGMDNSPLHF. The chain uses TRBV4-1 and TRBJ1-6; D is unclear. CDR3 length: 15 amino acids. The germline V gene has CDR1 MGHRA and CDR2 YSYEKL. Trimming removed 4 bases from V and 5 bases from J, with 12 bases in between.

This clonotype was recorded many times. The chain is built from TRBV20-1 and TRBJ2-1; TRBD2 aligns across 7 bases. The CDR3 runs 16 residues. Unmatched junction bases numbered 21, after V lost 6 bases and J lost 10 bases. CDR1 and CDR2 (germline): DFQATT, SNEGSKA (reference sequence). The CDR3 sequence is CSAPETAPGGSREQFF. In nucleotides, the CDR3 is TGCAGTGCCCCCGAGACGGCCCCCGGGGGGAGTCGGGAGCAGTTCTTC.

This clonotype was observed many times. J is TRBJ1-2 and V is TRBV5-5; D gene uncertain. Per the germline V gene, CDR1 is SGHKS and CDR2 is YYEKEE (reference sequence). The CDR3 covers 11 residues. V gave up 4 bases and J gave up 3 bases, with 4 bases separating them. The CDR3 loop reads CASSKDYGYTF. CDR3 coding DNA: TGTGCCAGCAGCAAAGACTATGGCTACACCTTC.

Many counts were recorded for this clonotype. The chain joins TRBV4-1 to TRBJ2-6; tentative D call: TRBD1 (5 bases). Trimming cost V 5 bases and J 0 bases, with 11 bases left between them. The CDR3 is 16 amino acids. Germline V gene lookup returns CDR1 MGHRA and CDR2 YSYEKL. The CDR3 coding sequence is TGCGCCAGCAGCGCCAGACAGACCTCTGGGGCCAACGTCCTGACTTTC. Protein: CASSARQTSGANVLTF.

This clonotype appeared many times. V and J are TRBV5-5 and TRBJ2-2; D remains ambiguous. The germline CDR1 and CDR2 sequences are SGHKS and YYEKEE (reference sequence). This CDR3 is built from 15 residues. Trimming shortened V by 1 base and J by 0 bases, and 7 bases separated the two germline ends. The CDR3 sequence: CASSLRPANTGELFF. The CDR3 DNA reads TGTGCCAGCAGCTTGAGGCCAGCGAACACCGGGGAGCTGTTTTTT. Full variable domain (rest looked up from reference TRBV5-5 and TRBJ2-2): DAGVTQSPTHLIKTRGQQVTLRCSPISGHKSVSWYQQVLGQGPQFIFQYYEKEERGRGNFPDRFSARQFPNYSSELNVNALLLGDSALYLCASSLRPANTGELFFGEGSRLTVL.

The table lists this clonotype with many counts. The genes are TRBV20-1 and TRBJ2-6; D is unclear. CDR3 size: 14 residues. Germline assignment: CDR1 DFQATT and CDR2 SNEGSKA (reference sequence). V was cut by 3 bases and J by 4 bases, with 10 bases left in between. The CDR3 loop is CSARASAGANVLTF. In DNA form, the CDR3 reads TGCAGTGCTAGGGCTTCAGCGGGGGCCAACGTCCTGACTTTC.